This TCR beta chain is from a study of blood T cell repertoires in COVID-19. In the study overall: Sites in the United States, Italy and Spain provided acute and convalescent COVID-19 samples. From T cells, B-cell-depleted T cells, or PBMCs came the material, which was cDNA or gDNA.

CDR1 is SQVTM and CDR2 is ANQGSEA in the germline V gene. J lost 5 bases, V lost 6 bases, and 11 bases had no gene match. This CDR3 has 14 amino acids. Per the original methods: Reference gene primer amplification yielded estimated nucleated cell counts. The method was immunoSEQ multiplex PCR; TCRdb's version includes in-frame clones alone and lacks a portion of them. The DNA was the basis for D and trimming; V, J and clone size are from that table. The sample carries some 250,000 clones, roughly 90% recorded once. Everyone who took part was roughly 18 to 89 years old, and they came from 20 to 25 US areas.

Material for sequencing was PBMCs or T cells enriched from blood (not recorded which). The chain combines TRBV29-1 with TRBJ1-1, with 8 positions matching TRBD1. The source is a man in his forties who had recovered from COVID-19. The CDR3: CSVLGTGLRTEAFF. CDR3 sequence (DNA): TGCAGCGTCCTCGGGACAGGATTAAGGACTGAAGCTTTCTTT.